Following are 32 T cell receptor beta chains from one sample sequenced in a study of CD8 T cells in ankylosing spondylitis. General study findings and limits: Seemingly distinctive of ankylosing spondylitis blood was a TCR beta motif formed by eight highly homologous variants.

TCRdb itself ran the 5' RACE reads through MiXCR, one entry per CDR3 protein. The sample records about 440,000 distinct CDR3 sequences, under 20% being singletons. Their recognized antigens are unknown. The specimen was blood, either unsorted or a sorted T cell fraction (not recorded which). The receptors were sampled from a male donor with ankylosing spondylitis.

This clonotype has only a few counts. The rearrangement joins TRBV7-9 to TRBJ1-2, with D unresolved. This CDR3 is 11 amino acids long. Deletions cut 3 bases from V and 5 bases from J, with 4 bases between. Germline V lookup: CDR1 SEHNR, CDR2 FQNEAQ (reference sequence). CDR3 nucleotides: TGTGCCAGCAGCTTCCAGTATGGCTACACCTTC. It codes for CASSFQYGYTF.

This clonotype was detected a few times. V and J are TRBV4-1 and TRBJ2-5; the match to TRBD2 covers 8 bases. Germline-derived CDR1 and CDR2 are MGHRA and YSYEKL. CDR3 length: 16 amino acids. V shed 0 bases, J shed 6 bases, and the junction held 9 bases outside the gene matches. CDR3: CASSQDPSGSLKTQYF. CDR3 nucleotides: TGCGCCAGCAGCCAAGATCCCAGCGGGAGTTTGAAGACCCAGTACTTC.

The rearrangement joins TRBV12-3 or TRBV12-4 to TRBJ1-6; D is ambiguous. Trimming took off 3 bases at V and 13 bases at J, with 13 bases between the two ends. There are 13 residues in the CDR3. The DNA of the CDR3 is TGTGCCAGCAGTTTCCAGGCACGTGGCCCCCTCCACTTT. This codes for CASSFQARGPLHF.

CDR3 in amino acids: CASSGAGDTQYF. The CDR3 region has the DNA TGTGCCAGCAGCGGCGCGGGAGATACGCAGTATTTT. This chain uses TRBV7-3 with TRBJ2-3; D possibly corresponds to TRBD2 (5 bases). V was shortened by 5 bases and J by 5 bases, with 8 bases between the two germline ends. Per the germline V gene, CDR1 is SGHTA and CDR2 is FQGTGA. This CDR3 has 12 residues.

This clonotype came up a few times. J is TRBJ1-1 and V is TRBV28; no definite D call. The length of the CDR3 is 12 residues. CDR1 is MDHEN and CDR2 is SYDVKM in the germline V gene. V shed 3 bases and J shed 10 bases, with 12 bases lying between them. CDR3 bases: TGTGCCAGCAGTTTCACCGGCACGGGAGCTTTCTTT. Protein sequence: CASSFTGTGAFF.

The V call is TRBV6-1, the J call TRBJ1-2, with TRBD1 matching 9 bases. Unmatched junction bases numbered 7, after V lost 7 bases and J lost 4 bases. The CDR3 spans 14 residues. CDR1 is MNHNS, CDR2 SASEGT, per germline. CDR3 amino acids: CASKRTGDSYGYTF. The CDR3 DNA sequence: TGTGCCAGCAAAAGGACAGGGGACTCCTATGGCTACACCTTC.

This clonotype has only a few counts. The CDR3 protein is CASSQVSGGAHEQYF. CDR3 coding DNA: TGTGCCAGCAGTCAAGTTAGCGGGGGGGCCCACGAGCAGTACTTC. The chain joins TRBV28 to TRBJ2-7; 11 bases are shared with TRBD2. Germline CDR1 reads MDHEN; CDR2 reads SYDVKM. The V segment lost 5 bases and the J segment 5 bases; nucleotides outside the gene matches: 8. The CDR3 extends over 15 amino acids.

V and J are TRBV29-1 and TRBJ2-5, with 9 nucleotides matching TRBD2. Trimming at V came to 6 bases and at J to 4 bases, leaving 12 bases not matched to a gene. Germline V gene sequence: CDR1 SQVTM, CDR2 ANQGSEA. The CDR3 covers 15 residues. In DNA form, the CDR3 reads TGCAGCGTAGCAGTCGGGAGCGGGGGGCGAGAGACCCAGTACTTC. Its protein product is CSVAVGSGGRETQYF.

This clonotype was counted only a few times. V gene TRBV6-1 combines with J gene TRBJ1-2; TRBD1 agrees at 7 bases. V lost 5 bases to trimming and J lost 2 bases; unmatched junction nucleotides: 14. The CDR3 is made up of 17 amino acids. Germline CDR1 is MNHNS and CDR2 is SASEGT. In DNA, the CDR3 is TGTGCCAGCAGTCGGTCACAGGGGACACGCAGGAACTATGGCTACACCTTC. Residues: CASSRSQGTRRNYGYTF.

The chain recombines TRBV6-1 with TRBJ2-1, with a weak D call TRBD1 (5 bases). The CDR3 runs 15 residues. CDR1 is MNHNS and CDR2 is SASEGT in the germline V gene. V gave up 6 bases and J gave up 0 bases, with 12 bases separating them. CDR3 nucleotide sequence: TGTGCCAGCAGGAGGTCAGGGAACTCCTACAATGAGCAGTTCTTC. Translating it yields CASRRSGNSYNEQFF.

The chain links TRBV28 to TRBJ1-1; 8 positions agree with TRBD1. After removal of 5 bases from V and 0 bases from J, the junction contained 8 bases not matched to a gene. CDR3 length: 16 amino acids. CDR1 is MDHEN and CDR2 is SYDVKM in the germline V gene. DNA of the CDR3: TGTGCCAGCAGTCCCAGGGGGCGGGGGATGAACACTGAAGCTTTCTTT. Its protein is CASSPRGRGMNTEAFF.

This clonotype has only a few counts. The chain carries TRBV11-2 and TRBJ2-5, with no clear D. V lost 2 bases and J 10 bases, leaving 8 bases between the germline ends. The CDR3 length is 11 residues. CDR1 is SGHAT, CDR2 FQNNGV, per germline. This chain's CDR3 is CASSLHVGQYF. In nucleotides, the CDR3 is TGTGCCAGCAGCTTACATGTAGGCCAGTACTTC.

CDR3 nucleotide sequence: TGCAGTGCTAGAGGGGAGGTCGTAAGCTCCTACGAGCAGTACTTC. Protein: CSARGEVVSSYEQYF. This chain links TRBV20-1 with TRBJ2-7, with D possibly being TRBD2 (6 bases). Germline assignment: CDR1 DFQATT and CDR2 SNEGSKA (reference sequence). This CDR3 is 15 amino acids long. Between the trimmed V and J ends, which lost 1 base and 0 bases, there was a span of 13 bases.

This clonotype was counted between two and nine times. The chain is built from TRBV7-3 and TRBJ2-2, with 9 bases aligning to TRBD1. There are 16 residues in the CDR3. The junction had 6 bases not matched to a gene; V was cut back by 2 bases and J by 5 bases. From germline, CDR1 is SGHTA and CDR2 FQGTGA. DNA for the CDR3: TGTGCCAGCAGCTTACAGGGGACAGGGAGAACCGGGGAGCTGTTTTTT. Amino acid sequence: CASSLQGTGRTGELFF.

This clonotype occurred many times. The chain is built from TRBV9 and TRBJ2-3, with TRBD2 identical over 9 bases. V shed 4 bases, J shed 0 bases, and the junction held 3 bases outside the gene matches. This CDR3 comprises 15 residues. Germline V gene data show CDR1 as SGDLS and CDR2 as YYNGEE. CDR3 nucleotide sequence: TGTGCCAGCAGCCCTAGCGGGATCAGCACAGATACGCAGTATTTT. It is translated as CASSPSGISTDTQYF.

This clonotype was observed at least ten times. The J gene is TRBJ1-2, the V gene TRBV4-2, with D uncertain. Germline CDR1 LGHNA, CDR2 YNFKEQ. The CDR3 consists of 16 residues. The V and J ends lost 0 bases and 2 bases respectively, with 13 bases between them. The CDR3 DNA follows: TGTGCCAGCAGCCAAGATGGACGGGCCTCGAACTATGGCTACACCTTC. This sequence encodes CASSQDGRASNYGYTF.

This chain links TRBV7-9 with TRBJ1-2; 8 bases are a match to TRBD1. The junction had 3 bases not matched to a gene; V was cut back by 5 bases and J by 4 bases. In germline, CDR1 is SEHNR, CDR2 FQNEAQ (reference sequence). The CDR3 consists of 13 residues. The CDR3 reads CASSPGQVYGYTF. The CDR3 region has the DNA TGTGCCAGCAGCCCGGGACAGGTCTATGGCTACACCTTC. The whole variable domain, remainder taken from reference TRBV7-9 and TRBJ1-2, is DTGVSQNPRHKITKRGQNVTFRCDPISEHNRLYWYRQTLGQGPEFLTYFQNEAQLEKSRLLSDRFSAERPKGSFSTLEIQRTEQGDSAMYLCASSPGQVYGYTFGSGTRLTVV.

V is TRBV12-3 or TRBV12-4 and J is TRBJ1-5; D may be TRBD1 (6 bases). V was clipped by 0 bases and J by 6 bases, with 15 bases between them. This CDR3 contains 16 residues. The CDR3 nucleotides are TGTGCCAGCAGTTTAGCGCAGGGACCGGGGGCTCAGCCCCAGCATTTT. It yields the protein CASSLAQGPGAQPQHF.

V gene TRBV20-1 combines with J gene TRBJ2-1; 12 nucleotides match TRBD1. CDR1 and CDR2 (germline): DFQATT, SNEGSKA (reference sequence). Trimming at V came to 7 bases and at J to 0 bases, leaving 10 bases not matched to a gene. The CDR3 spans 17 residues. CDR3 region: CSVDRDRGPSSYNEQFF. CDR3 bases: TGCAGTGTTGACCGGGACAGGGGGCCAAGCTCCTACAATGAGCAGTTCTTC.

V gene TRBV5-5 combines with J gene TRBJ2-3; 7 bases are shared with TRBD2. CDR1 is SGHKS, CDR2 YYEKEE, per germline (reference sequence). The CDR3 consists of 17 residues. J lost 0 bases, V lost 4 bases, and 11 bases had no gene match. The CDR3 spells CASSGREKATSTDTQYF. The CDR3 region has the DNA TGTGCCAGCAGCGGGAGGGAGAAGGCCACTAGCACAGATACGCAGTATTTT.

Concerning this clonotype: The germline gene is not matched at one end of the junction; a read error may be the cause. The chain joins TRBV20-1 to TRBJ1-3; the D gene is possibly TRBD1 (5 bases). The CDR3 spans 16 residues. Germline V gene sequence: CDR1 DFQATT, CDR2 SNEGSKA (reference sequence). The DNA for the CDR3 is TGCTGTGCTAGAGATTGGATGGGTCAGGGTGCTCACACCATATATTTT. It encodes CCARDWMGQGAHTIYF.

This clonotype was seen many times. The V call is TRBV29-1, the J call TRBJ2-3; 8 bases align to TRBD2. The CDR3 has 16 residues. Germline CDR1 is SQVTM and CDR2 is ANQGSEA. Trimming cost V 5 bases and J 3 bases; bases outside gene matches: 13. Written as DNA, the CDR3 is TGCAGCGTTCCCAACCCTCAGCGGGAGTTGACAGATACGCAGTATTTT. Its protein is CSVPNPQRELTDTQYF.

This clonotype has a handful of counts. One end of the junction does not line up with germline, which may come from a read error. V usage is TRBV24-1 and J usage is TRBJ2-3; D unresolved. This CDR3 contains 12 residues. Germline V gene sequence: CDR1 KGHDR, CDR2 SFDVKD. Here the CDR3 reads CATRDYTDTQYF. The CDR3 nucleotides are TGTGCCACCAGAGATTACACAGATACGCAGTATTTT.

A few counts support this clonotype. This chain uses TRBV7-2 with TRBJ1-5, with no clear D. The CDR3 extends over 16 amino acids. Germline V gene sequence: CDR1 SGHTA, CDR2 FQGNSA. V lost 5 bases and J 2 bases, leaving 16 bases between the germline ends. CDR3 coding DNA: TGTGCCAGCAGCCGAGGACTACTAGATGGCAATCAGCCCCAGCATTTT. Its translation is CASSRGLLDGNQPQHF.

In this sample, this clonotype turned up a few times. V and J are TRBV6-1 and TRBJ2-3; 7 bases match TRBD1. V dropped 5 bases and J dropped 3; count of bases not matched to a gene: 8. The CDR3 sequence is 15 residues long. CDR1 and CDR2 from the germline V gene are MNHNS and SASEGT. CDR3 DNA: TGTGCCAGCAGTAGACAGGGAGCACGAACAGATACGCAGTATTTT. As protein: CASSRQGARTDTQYF.

This clonotype was seen a few times. The chain uses TRBV2 and TRBJ2-3; D not resolved. Trimming took off 4 bases at V and 1 base at J, with 6 bases between the two ends. The CDR3 covers 13 residues. In germline, CDR1 is SNHLY, CDR2 FYNNEI. The CDR3 sequence: CASSGAGTDTQYF. The CDR3 DNA follows: TGTGCCAGCAGTGGGGCAGGCACAGATACGCAGTATTTT.

The chain couples TRBV5-1 to TRBJ1-3; D might be TRBD1 (5 bases). This CDR3 is built from 14 residues. With 0 bases removed from V and 3 bases from J, the gap between germline ends came to 7 bases. The germline CDR1 and CDR2 sequences are SGHRS and YFSETQ. The chain's CDR3 is CASSLVGDGNTIYF. Written as DNA, the CDR3 is TGCGCCAGCAGCTTGGTGGGGGATGGAAACACCATATATTTT.

In this sample, this clonotype turned up a few times. The genes are TRBV5-1 and TRBJ2-1, with 8 bases aligning to TRBD1. The germline gives CDR1 SGHRS, CDR2 YFSETQ. V shed 4 bases and J 4 bases; nucleotides not matched to a gene: 4. This CDR3 spans 14 amino acids. The CDR3 here is CASSTRQGYNEQFF. CDR3 coding DNA: TGCGCCAGCAGCACCCGACAGGGGTACAATGAGCAGTTCTTC.

In this sample, this clonotype turned up a few times. The chain employs TRBV7-9 and TRBJ1-2, with a tentative D call TRBD1 (6 bases). CDR1 is SEHNR, CDR2 FQNEAQ, per germline (reference sequence). The length of the CDR3 is 13 residues. The V end lost 5 bases, the J end lost 8 bases, and 15 bases lay between the germline ends. CDR3 loop: CASSLNRAGGYTF. The DNA of the CDR3 is TGTGCCAGCAGCCTTAACAGGGCGGGCGGCTACACCTTC.

This clonotype was found a few times. CDR3 sequence reads: CASSQTGGRTEAFF. DNA of the CDR3: TGTGCCAGCAGCCAAACAGGGGGCCGAACTGAAGCTTTCTTT. The rearrangement joins TRBV14 to TRBJ1-1; 9 bases are a match to TRBD1. The CDR3 is 14 residues long. Germline CDR1 and CDR2: SGHDN and FVKESK. J was trimmed by 5 bases and V by 2 bases; bases with no gene match: 3.

This clonotype was counted between two and nine times. The chain carries TRBV29-1 and TRBJ1-4, with TRBD1 as a possible D gene (6 bases). V gave up 1 base and J gave up 1 base, with 10 bases separating them. The CDR3 runs to 15 residues. CDR1 SQVTM and CDR2 ANQGSEA come from the germline V gene. The CDR3 protein is CSVEGGGETNEKLFF. The CDR3 bases are TGCAGCGTTGAAGGAGGGGGGGAAACTAATGAAAAACTGTTTTTT.

This chain connects TRBV11-3 to TRBJ2-1, with TRBD1 matching 9 bases. CDR3 length: 14 amino acids. J was trimmed by 5 bases and V by 6 bases; bases with no gene match: 5. In germline, CDR1 is SGHNT, CDR2 YENEEA. The CDR3 loop reads CASRSRDRDNEQFF. The CDR3 bases are TGTGCCAGCAGGTCCCGGGACAGGGACAATGAGCAGTTCTTC. The full variable domain, rest sourced from reference TRBV11-3 and TRBJ2-1, is EAGVVQSPRYKIIEKKQPVAFWCNPISGHNTLYWYLQNLGQGPELLIRYENEEAVDDSQLPKDRFSAERLKGVDSTLKIQPAELGDSAVYLCASRSRDRDNEQFFGPGTRLTVL.